This passage covers 6 T cell receptor beta chains from one sample sequenced in a study of CD8+CD57+ T cells in acquired aplastic anemia. The template for TCR beta VDJ and CDR3 sequence profiling was genomic DNA. TCRdb called the reads again in MiXCR, with one record for every CDR3 protein. The sample has 200,000 to 250,000 distinct CDR3 sequences, 30% to 40% seen once. Sequencing was performed on sorted CD4+, CD8+, or CD8+CD57+ T cells (not recorded which) from PBMCs. The receptors derive from a human donor in good health, serving as a control.

Concerning this clonotype: It may be a read error: a sequence one base away is much more abundant. The gene calls are TRBV7-3 and TRBJ2-1; D not certain. From germline, CDR1 is SGHTA and CDR2 FQGTGA. With 5 bases removed from V and 2 bases from J, the gap between germline ends came to 13 bases. This CDR3 is 15 amino acids long. The CDR3 nucleotides read TGTGCCAGCAGCCCGTCAGCGAGCGCCTACAATGAGCAGTTCTTC. It codes for CASSPSASAYNEQFF. Combining the CDR3 with reference TRBV7-3 and TRBJ2-1 gives the whole variable domain GAGVSQTPSNKVTEKGKYVELRCDPISGHTALYWYRQSLGQGPEFLIYFQGTGAADDSGLPNDRFFAVRPEGSVSTLKIQRTERGDSAVYLCASSPSASAYNEQFFGPGTRLTVL.

In its sample, this clonotype was seen a few times. J is TRBJ2-2 and V is TRBV7-8, with no clear D. Trimming shortened V by 3 bases and J by 6 bases, and 8 bases separated the two germline ends. The CDR3 consists of 13 residues. Germline lookup yields CDR1 SGHVS and CDR2 FQNEAQ. The chain's CDR3 is CASSFGEAGELFF. CDR3 DNA: TGTGCCAGCAGCTTTGGGGAAGCCGGGGAGCTGTTTTTT.

This clonotype was observed many times. The chain recombines TRBV5-1 with TRBJ2-7; D is ambiguous. This CDR3 is 15 amino acids long. Trimming pared 0 bases from V and 5 bases from J, leaving 15 bases between. Germline CDR1 is SGHRS and CDR2 is YFSETQ. The CDR3 loop reads CASSLGLPSRDEQYF. The CDR3 nucleotides read TGCGCCAGCAGCTTGGGGCTACCCTCCAGAGACGAGCAGTACTTC.

In this sample, this clonotype turned up many times. V is TRBV12-3 or TRBV12-4 and J is TRBJ1-1; unclear D gene. Trimming removed 5 bases from V and 2 bases from J, with 9 bases in between. This CDR3 is 13 amino acids long. The CDR3: CASSMTVNTEAFF. The CDR3 coding sequence is TGTGCCAGCAGTATGACCGTCAACACTGAAGCTTTCTTT.

The chain couples TRBV5-1 to TRBJ1-5; tentative D call: TRBD1 (5 bases). Germline-derived CDR1 and CDR2 are SGHRS and YFSETQ. V was cut by 0 bases and J by 6 bases, with 13 bases left in between. CDR3 length: 15 amino acids. DNA of the CDR3: TGCGCCAGCAGCTTGGGCGGGGGTTCGGGTCAGCCCCAGCATTTT. Translating gives CASSLGGGSGQPQHF.

This clonotype occurred many times. The V and J genes are TRBV5-8 and TRBJ2-7; maybe TRBD2 (5 bases). Germline CDR1 reads SGHTS; CDR2 reads YDEGEE. There are 15 residues in the CDR3. Trimming removed 4 bases at V and 0 bases at J, with 14 bases between. Here the CDR3 reads CASSPTIGVSYEQYF. The CDR3 nucleotides are TGTGCCAGCAGCCCCACGATCGGGGTCTCCTACGAGCAGTACTTC.